The sequence of this TCR beta chain was determined in a study of blood T cell repertoires in COVID-19. Deletions cut 2 bases from V and 4 bases from J, with 10 bases between. Germline V CDR1 and CDR2: MNHNY, SVGAGI (reference sequence). This CDR3 spans 14 amino acids. Only in-frame clones appear in the TCRdb table, and some are missing; sequencing was by immunoSEQ multiplex PCR. The top ten clones hold approximately 2.5% of a sample with 300,000 to 450,000 clones, about 87% of them seen once. The sequence was obtained from a woman in her fifties or sixties with COVID-19, enrolled during active disease. J is TRBJ2-3 and V is TRBV6-6; maybe TRBD2 (6 bases). Source material: peripheral blood. The CDR3 reads CASSYGGLADTQYF. CDR3 coding DNA: TGTGCCAGCAGTTACGGGGGGTTGGCAGATACGCAGTATTTT.